These 8 T cell receptor beta chains originate from one sample sequenced in a study of preoperative IRX-2 immunotherapy in early breast cancer. Treatment in this sample: preoperative locoregional IRX-2 cytokine immunotherapy. Measured with immunoSEQ multiplex PCR; TCRdb has only the in-frame clones, and not every one. The table records about 67,000 clones, roughly 95% of them present only once. The material was obtained from a patient treated with IRX-2 immunotherapy. The receptors were gathered from a human donor with breast cancer.

This chain joins TRBV4-1 and TRBJ1-5; no reliable D call. V was shortened by 6 bases and J by 5 bases, with 14 bases between the two germline ends. Germline V gene sequence: CDR1 MGHRA, CDR2 YSYEKL. This CDR3 is 14 amino acids long. CDR3 region: CASSSKGRDQPQHF. CDR3 nucleotides: TGCGCCAGCAGTTCCAAGGGAAGGGATCAGCCCCAGCATTTT.

In DNA, the CDR3 is TGTGCCAGCAGTTTAAACCGTAACTATGGCTACACCTTC. This codes for CASSLNRNYGYTF. The chain combines TRBV28 with TRBJ1-2, with D unclear. The CDR3 contains 13 residues. Deletions cut 2 bases from V and 1 base from J, with 5 bases between. Looked up from germline, CDR1 is MDHEN and CDR2 is SYDVKM.

The CDR3 nucleotides are TGTGCCAGCCGCCGGGACAGGGGGCTCGGGCAGCCCCAGCATTTT. It codes for CASRRDRGLGQPQHF. J is TRBJ1-5 and V is TRBV6-1, with 12 nucleotides matching TRBD1. This CDR3 contains 15 residues. The V gene's germline CDR1 is MNHNS and CDR2 SASEGT. V shed 8 bases, J shed 7 bases, and the junction held 9 bases outside the gene matches.

This clone was picked up a small number of times. V gene TRBV7-2 combines with J gene TRBJ2-1; 9 bases align to TRBD2. CDR1 and CDR2 (germline): SGHTA, FQGNSA. V was clipped by 2 bases and J by 4 bases; unmatched bases: 3. The CDR3 spans 15 residues. The CDR3: CASSLLLAGYNEQFF. The CDR3 region has the DNA TGTGCCAGCAGCTTATTACTAGCGGGTTACAATGAGCAGTTCTTC.

This chain links TRBV9 with TRBJ2-1; D might be TRBD1 (5 bases). V dropped 4 bases and J dropped 0 bases, with 11 bases sitting between them. This CDR3 spans 15 amino acids. CDR1 and CDR2 (germline): SGDLS, YYNGEE. CDR3 residues: CASSYGQSSYNEQFF. The DNA of the CDR3 is TGTGCCAGCAGCTACGGACAAAGCTCCTACAATGAGCAGTTCTTC. The variable domain in full, with the rest retrieved from reference TRBV9 and TRBJ2-1, is DSGVTQTPKHLITATGQRVTLRCSPRSGDLSVYWYQQSLDQGLQFLIQYYNGEERAKGNILERFSAQQFPDLHSELNLSSLELGDSALYFCASSYGQSSYNEQFFGPGTRLTVL.

The chain joins TRBV7-6 to TRBJ2-1, with D perhaps matching TRBD2 (6 bases). V lost 1 base and J 6 bases, leaving 10 bases between the germline ends. The CDR3 sequence is 14 residues long. Germline CDR1 reads SGHVS; CDR2 reads FNYEAQ. The CDR3 sequence: CASSLGLARNEQFF. CDR3 DNA: TGTGCCAGCAGCTTAGGGCTAGCGCGCAATGAGCAGTTCTTC.

This clone was detected only once. The rearrangement joins TRBV11-3 to TRBJ2-5, with 9 bases that match TRBD1. Germline CDR1 reads SGHNT; CDR2 reads YENEEA. This CDR3 has 14 amino acids. Trimming took 5 bases from V and 4 from J; bases not matched to a gene: 5. The chain's CDR3 is CASSRRTGAETQYF. The CDR3, as DNA: TGTGCCAGCAGCCGACGGACAGGGGCAGAGACCCAGTACTTC.

The chain carries TRBV28 and TRBJ1-5; D is ambiguous. The V end was cut by 7 bases, the J end by 4 bases, with 8 bases between. From germline, CDR1 is MDHEN and CDR2 SYDVKM. The CDR3 runs to 12 residues. CDR3 coding DNA: TGTGCCAGCAACTACCCTAATCAGCCCCAGCATTTT. This translates into CASNYPNQPQHF. Combining the CDR3 with reference TRBV28 and TRBJ1-5 gives the whole variable domain DVKVTQSSRYLVKRTGEKVFLECVQDMDHENMFWYRQDPGLGLRLIYFSYDVKMKEKGDIPEGYSVSREKKERFSLILESASTNQTSMYLCASNYPNQPQHFGDGTRLSIL.